This T cell receptor beta chain was retrieved from a study of cytotoxic CD8 clonotypes in ibrutinib-treated CLL. Study context: Averaging across samples gave about 230,000 productive templates and over 85,000 productive rearrangements. Notes on the study in general: Increased clonality at ibrutinib response gave way to a return toward baseline at progression. Higher circulating CD8+ T-cell counts strongly accompanied higher baseline clonality, above age-matched healthy donors.

This CDR3 comprises 13 residues. V was pared by 7 bases and J by 2 bases, with 11 bases between. Germline V gives CDR1 MDHEN, CDR2 SYDVKM. Clones were read by immunoSEQ multiplex PCR, and TCRdb kept only the in-frame ones, dropping some. The repertoire holds hundreds of thousands of clones, with 60% to 80% as singletons. Details on this clone: Its target is unknown.

This clonotype was obtained from a human donor with chronic lymphocytic leukemia. The sample was PBMCs, taken after 12 months of ibrutinib treatment. The chain has TRBV28 and TRBJ1-2, with D perhaps TRBD1 (6 bases). CDR3 in amino acids: CASNIQGNYGYTF. The DNA of the CDR3 is TGTGCCAGCAACATACAGGGAAACTATGGCTACACCTTC.